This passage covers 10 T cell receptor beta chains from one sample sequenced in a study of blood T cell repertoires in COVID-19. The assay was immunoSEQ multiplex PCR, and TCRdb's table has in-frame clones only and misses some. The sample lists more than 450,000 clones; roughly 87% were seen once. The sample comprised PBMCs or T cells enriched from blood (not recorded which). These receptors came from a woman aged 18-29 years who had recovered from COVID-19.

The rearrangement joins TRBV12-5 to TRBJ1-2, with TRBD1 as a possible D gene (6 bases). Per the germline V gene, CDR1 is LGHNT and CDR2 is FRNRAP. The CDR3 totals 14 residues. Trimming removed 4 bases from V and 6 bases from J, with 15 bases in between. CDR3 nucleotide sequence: TGTGCTAGTGGTTGGGCGGGGGGCTCGGATGGCTACACCTTC. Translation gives CASGWAGGSDGYTF.

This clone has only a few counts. The CDR3 spells CASSNPEVAGAYTGELFF. CDR3 nucleotides: TGTGCCAGTAGTAACCCGGAGGTAGCGGGGGCCTACACCGGGGAGCTGTTTTTT. The chain couples TRBV19 to TRBJ2-2; TRBD2 agrees at 9 bases. The CDR3 is 18 residues long. Trimming cost V 4 bases and J 3 bases; bases outside gene matches: 12. Per germline, CDR1 LNHDA and CDR2 SQIVND (reference sequence).

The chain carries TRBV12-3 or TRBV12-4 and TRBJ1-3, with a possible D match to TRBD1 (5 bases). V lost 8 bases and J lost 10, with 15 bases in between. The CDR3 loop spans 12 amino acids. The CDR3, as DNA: TGTGCCAGCTGGGAGGGACCTGGGACCATATATTTT. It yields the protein CASWEGPGTIYF.

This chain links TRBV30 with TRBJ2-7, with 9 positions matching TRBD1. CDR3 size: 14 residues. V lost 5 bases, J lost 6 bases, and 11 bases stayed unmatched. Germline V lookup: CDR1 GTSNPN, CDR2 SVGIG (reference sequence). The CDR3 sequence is CAWEPGTGTREQYF. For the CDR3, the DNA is TGTGCCTGGGAACCGGGGACAGGGACGCGCGAGCAGTACTTC. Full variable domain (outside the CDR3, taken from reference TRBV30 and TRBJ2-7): SQTIHQWPATLVQPVGSPLSLECTVEGTSNPNLYWYRQAAGRGLQLLFYSVGIGQISSEVPQNLSASRPQDRQFILSSKKLLLSDSGFYLCAWEPGTGTREQYFGPGTRLTVT.

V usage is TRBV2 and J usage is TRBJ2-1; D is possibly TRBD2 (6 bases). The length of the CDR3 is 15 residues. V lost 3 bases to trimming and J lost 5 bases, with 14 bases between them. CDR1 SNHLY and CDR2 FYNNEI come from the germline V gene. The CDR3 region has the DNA TGTGCCAGCAGTGACGTGGGGGGTATCGACAATGAGCAGTTCTTC. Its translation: CASSDVGGIDNEQFF.

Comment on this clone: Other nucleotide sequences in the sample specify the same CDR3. The CDR3 sequence: CASSSLDGYGYTF. The CDR3 DNA reads as TGTGCCAGCAGCTCACTAGACGGCTATGGCTACACCTTC. V and J are TRBV7-8 and TRBJ1-2; D gene unclear. The V gene lost 4 bases and the J gene lost 4 bases, with 10 bases spanning the gap. The length of the CDR3 is 13 residues. Looked up from germline, CDR1 is SGHVS and CDR2 is FQNEAQ.

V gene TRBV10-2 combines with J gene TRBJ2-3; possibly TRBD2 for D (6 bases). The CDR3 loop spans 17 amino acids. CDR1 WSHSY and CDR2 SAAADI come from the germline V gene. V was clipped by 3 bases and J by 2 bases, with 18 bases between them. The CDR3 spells CASSDPLAELPTDTQYF. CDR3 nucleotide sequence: TGCGCCAGCAGTGACCCACTAGCCGAGCTACCCACAGATACGCAGTATTTT.

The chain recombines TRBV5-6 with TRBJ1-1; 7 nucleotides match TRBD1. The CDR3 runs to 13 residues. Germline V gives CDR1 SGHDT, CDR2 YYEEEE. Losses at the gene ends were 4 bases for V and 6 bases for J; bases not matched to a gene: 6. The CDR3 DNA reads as TGTGCCAGCAGCACTGACAGGGACGCTGAAGCTTTCTTT. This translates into CASSTDRDAEAFF.

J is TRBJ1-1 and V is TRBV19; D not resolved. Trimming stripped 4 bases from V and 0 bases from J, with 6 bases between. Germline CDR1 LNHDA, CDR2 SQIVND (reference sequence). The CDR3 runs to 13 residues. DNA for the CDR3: TGTGCCAGTAGTAACACCTTGAACACTGAAGCTTTCTTT. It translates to CASSNTLNTEAFF.

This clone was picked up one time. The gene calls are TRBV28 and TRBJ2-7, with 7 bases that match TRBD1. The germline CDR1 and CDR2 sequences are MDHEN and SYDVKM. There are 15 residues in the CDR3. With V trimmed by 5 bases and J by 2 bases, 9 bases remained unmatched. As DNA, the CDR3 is TGTGCCAGCAGTCCCCCGCGACAGGGCGCCTACGAGCAGTACTTC. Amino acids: CASSPPRQGAYEQYF.